A selection of T cell receptor beta chains follows, all from one sample in a study of blood T cell repertoires in COVID-19. TCRdb's table, derived via immunoSEQ multiplex PCR, lists solely in-frame clones and lacks some. This table has fewer than 350,000 clones, 75% to 85% appearing once. Input material: peripheral blood. The receptor set was obtained from a human donor in a cohort sampled during active COVID-19. Both conserved end residues are part of each CDR3.

v_call cdr3_aa
TRBV2 CASDLKGGDSNEQFF
TRBV18 CASSLSDTNTEAFF
TRBV30 CAWSVQRNTIYF
TRBV5-6 CASSFLSGGSYNEQFF
TRBV28 CASSFRGGNEQYF
TRBV15 CATSRDGAGGTSPEQYF
TRBV4-2 CASSQVSPGVEQFF
TRBV6-5 CASSPRGGSDTQYF
TRBV27 CASSPGTGTEAFF
TRBV7-9 CASSLVQSLYGYTF
TRBV6-6 CASSPASLSTASRSPLHF
TRBV25-1 CASSEIGAGNYGYTF
TRBV4-1 CASSTPQGNYGYTF
TRBV18 CASSPARTGIRIDYGYTF
TRBV14 CASSQVIQGTAYGYTF
TRBV15 CATSRDQGNTIYF
TRBV6-1 CASSEYSTGFGLYGYTF
TRBV6-5 CASSYWGGEQYF
TRBV15 CATSRDNLNTEAFF
TRBV5-6 CASTRRYEQYF
TRBV11-3 CASSFRGTGSTDTQYF
TRBV11-2 CASSLSPLGEQFF
TRBV4-2 CASSPSNGGRGYGYTF
TRBV6-5 CASFRRNYEQYF
TRBV2 CASGQLSYNSPLHF
TRBV18 CASSPSLGSNYGYTF
TRBV24-1 CATSDQVRLDTQYF
TRBV27 CASSLSGRGETQYF
TRBV7-3 CVSSLTMTPGYTDTQYF
TRBV10-3 CAISEGGTRYGYTF
TRBV6-5 CASSQLAGGLGEQYF
TRBV5-6 CASSLFAGSAFF
TRBV6-5 CASSRRTENTGELFF
TRBV18 CASSPNQGGWATDTQYF
TRBV10-2 CASKGGESYNSPLHF
TRBV18 CASSRTGDSNQPQHF
TRBV4-2 CASNSAGQSSYNEQFF
TRBV27 CASSLYIGGLVNEQFF
TRBV19 CASSTSRWETQYF
TRBV11-2 CASSLARSSIDEQFF
TRBV5-1 CASSSIRGEPNTEAFF
TRBV7-9 CASSPGTGRETQYF
TRBV5-1 CASSLFGGGDSLNTEAFF
TRBV5-4 CASSLGDFTDTQYF
TRBV19 CASSRGLVAYEQYF
TRBV11-1 CASSPRLAATYEQYF
TRBV12-3/TRBV12-4 CASSPPGTEAFF
TRBV18 CASSPRRGERNEQFF
TRBV12-5 CASGLPTGGFGELFF
TRBV11-2 CASSRTSGGVYEQYF
TRBV11-2 CASSLIQGWEQYF
TRBV7-2 CASSFAGTGSSYEQYF
TRBV5-1 CASSSGDSRDIQYF